Below, 3 T cell receptor beta chains from the same sample are listed, as sequenced in a study of blood T cells in healthy people across ages. The second PCR ran roughly 6 to 11 cycles with a sample-barcoded 5' primer and J-beta primers. Each CDR3 protein gets one entry after TCRdb re-called the 5' RACE reads with MiXCR. The sample carries around 750,000 distinct CDR3 sequences, approximately 53% recorded once. The sample taken for sequencing was blood. These receptors all come from a man older than 75 in good health.

This clonotype was picked up a small number of times. The chain joins TRBV7-2 to TRBJ2-1; D assignment may be TRBD1 or TRBD2 (5 bases each). V was clipped by 5 bases and J by 3 bases, with 14 bases between them. The CDR3 contains 15 residues. Germline V gene lookup returns CDR1 SGHTA and CDR2 FQGNSA. CDR3 in amino acids: CASSMGVAVYNEQFF. In nucleotides, the CDR3 is TGTGCCAGCAGCATGGGGGTAGCTGTCTACAATGAGCAGTTCTTC.

The V gene is TRBV6-5, the J gene TRBJ2-4; 7 nucleotides align to TRBD2. The V gene's germline CDR1 is MNHEY and CDR2 SVGAGI. Unmatched junction bases numbered 14, after V lost 6 bases and J lost 9 bases. The CDR3 length is 15 residues. CDR3 region: CASRHHGTNETIQYF. The CDR3 bases are TGTGCCAGCAGGCATCACGGGACTAATGAAACCATTCAGTACTTC.

This clonotype was counted a single time. The CDR3 DNA follows: TGCAGCGTCGGGGGGGTCGGGGGAGGCAATCAGCCCCAGCATTTT. Translated: CSVGGVGGGNQPQHF. The J gene is TRBJ1-5, the V gene TRBV29-1; the D gene is possibly TRBD1 (5 bases). V was shortened by 6 bases and J by 2 bases, with 17 bases between the two germline ends. Germline CDR1 reads SQVTM; CDR2 reads ANQGSEA. This CDR3 region has 15 residues.